The subject of this entry is one TCR beta chain. Its specificity is not known. This sample was taken from a study of identifying expanded T cells in peripheral blood. Findings of the study overall: Two-week clone count variance significantly increased as total template count grew. Technical replicates showed about 1.2 changed clones; two weeks approximately 15; four weeks 19.

Collection occurred without any documented infections or immune events in donors. The germline gives CDR1 SGHDT, CDR2 YYEEEE. V shed 0 bases and J shed 4 bases, with 8 bases lying between them. This CDR3 spans 14 amino acids. The method was immunoSEQ multiplex PCR; TCRdb's version includes in-frame clones alone and lacks a portion of them. The sample yields approximately 120,000 clones, roughly nine tenths seen once. Sequenced material: blood. This chain connects TRBV5-6 to TRBJ1-3; unclear D gene. The receptor comes from a person aged 18 to 69 in good health. The CDR3 loop reads CASSLAMRGNTIYF. CDR3 sequence (DNA): TGTGCCAGCAGCTTGGCCATGAGAGGAAACACCATATATTTT.